Listed here are 22 T cell receptor beta chains from one sample, sequenced in a study of T cell responses to AZD1222 COVID-19 vaccine. Some clones are missing from TCRdb's copy, which holds only in-frame ones; the method was immunoSEQ multiplex PCR. The repertoire has 180,000 or so clones, roughly 94% of them found once; the top ten carry 1% to 1.5%. The sample consisted of peripheral blood, taken 28 days after the second AZD1222 dose. The receptors stem from an adult who received the AZD1222 COVID-19 vaccine.

The genes are TRBV6-6 and TRBJ1-1, with 9 nucleotides matching TRBD1. V lost 4 bases and J lost 1; bases outside the gene matches: 4. This CDR3 has 15 amino acids. Germline CDR1 MNHNY, CDR2 SVGAGI (reference sequence). In nucleotides, the CDR3 is TGTGCCAGCAGTTTACAGGGGGCTCGGAACACTGAAGCTTTCTTT. It is translated as CASSLQGARNTEAFF.

J is TRBJ1-1 and V is TRBV27; no firm D call. V was pared by 4 bases and J by 1 base, with 10 bases between. Looked up from germline, CDR1 is MNHEY and CDR2 is SMNVEV (reference sequence). This CDR3 region has 14 residues. The DNA of the CDR3 is TGTGCCAGCAGTTATTTAGGAACGAACACTGAAGCTTTCTTT. Amino acid sequence: CASSYLGTNTEAFF.

The chain couples TRBV7-6 to TRBJ1-6; 7 bases fit TRBD1. Germline CDR1 and CDR2: SGHVS and FNYEAQ. V lost 5 bases to trimming and J lost 9 bases; unmatched junction nucleotides: 13. This CDR3 has 16 residues. CDR3 nucleotides: TGTGCCAGCAGCCCCACTCCGGGGCAGGGGGGTTCACCCCTCCACTTT. Translating it yields CASSPTPGQGGSPLHF.

V gene TRBV7-9 combines with J gene TRBJ2-2; tentative D call: TRBD2 (5 bases). The CDR3 covers 17 residues. Germline-derived CDR1 and CDR2 are SEHNR and FQNEAQ (reference sequence). V was trimmed by 7 bases and J by 1 base, leaving 19 bases between them. The CDR3 sequence is CASTLDYIGENTGELFF. The CDR3, as DNA: TGTGCCAGCACCCTCGACTATATTGGGGAGAACACCGGGGAGCTGTTTTTT.

The CDR3 loop reads CASSEARSTARDEQYF. The CDR3 bases are TGTGCCAGCAGTGAAGCAAGGTCAACCGCCCGAGACGAGCAGTACTTC. The genes are TRBV6-1 and TRBJ2-7; D call uncertain. V was clipped by 0 bases and J by 5 bases, with 17 bases between them. CDR3 length: 16 amino acids. Per the germline V gene, CDR1 is MNHNS and CDR2 is SASEGT.

This chain links TRBV4-3 with TRBJ1-1; D gene uncertain. Germline V gene data show CDR1 as LGHNA and CDR2 as YSLEER. Trimming shortened V by 1 base and J by 6 bases, and 15 bases separated the two germline ends. The CDR3 sequence is 15 residues long. CDR3 in amino acids: CASSQAIGRVAEAFF. The CDR3, as DNA: TGCGCCAGCAGCCAAGCAATAGGTAGGGTCGCTGAAGCTTTCTTT.

V usage is TRBV28 and J usage is TRBJ2-7; TRBD1 might be the D (6 bases). V lost 3 bases to trimming and J lost 2 bases, with 8 bases between them. Germline CDR1 MDHEN, CDR2 SYDVKM. The CDR3 is 13 amino acids. CDR3 DNA sequence: TGTGCCAGCAGTTTTCACAGGGCCTACGAGCAGTACTTC. This sequence encodes CASSFHRAYEQYF. Variable domain in full (rest from reference TRBV28 and TRBJ2-7): DVKVTQSSRYLVKRTGEKVFLECVQDMDHENMFWYRQDPGLGLRLIYFSYDVKMKEKGDIPEGYSVSREKKERFSLILESASTNQTSMYLCASSFHRAYEQYFGPGTRLTVT.

The genes are TRBV6-5 and TRBJ1-1; 7 bases line up with TRBD1. Unmatched junction bases numbered 10, after V lost 4 bases and J lost 11 bases. Germline CDR1 is MNHEY and CDR2 is SVGAGI. CDR3 length equals 13 residues. CDR3 sequence (DNA): TGTGCCAGCAGTTCCCCTAGGGGGCCGGTTGCTTTCTTT. Protein: CASSSPRGPVAFF.

This sequence joins TRBV7-6 and TRBJ2-7, with 9 bases lining up with TRBD1. V was pared by 5 bases and J by 4 bases, with 6 bases of the junction left unmatched. The germline gives CDR1 SGHVS, CDR2 FNYEAQ. This CDR3 has 14 amino acids. The CDR3 reads CASSRQGGGYEQYF. CDR3 coding DNA: TGTGCCAGCAGCCGACAGGGGGGTGGGTACGAGCAGTACTTC.

The rearrangement joins TRBV5-6 to TRBJ1-5, with a possible D match to TRBD1 (5 bases). Germline V CDR1 and CDR2: SGHDT, YYEEEE. V was cut by 2 bases and J by 6 bases, with 18 bases left in between. The CDR3 extends over 16 amino acids. The CDR3: CASSFRAGGASQPQHF. For the CDR3, the DNA is TGTGCCAGCAGCTTTCGGGCAGGAGGGGCCAGTCAGCCCCAGCATTTT.

The V call is TRBV28, the J call TRBJ1-3, with 10 bases fitting TRBD1. CDR3 size: 14 residues. V lost 6 bases to trimming and J lost 6 bases; unmatched junction nucleotides: 5. The germline CDR1 and CDR2 sequences are MDHEN and SYDVKM. Here the CDR3 DNA reads TGTGCCAGCAGCTTGGGGACAGGGGTAAACACCATATATTTT. Its translation: CASSLGTGVNTIYF.

This sequence joins TRBV30 and TRBJ1-5; D is unresolved. The CDR3 runs to 16 residues. Trimming took 1 base from V and 0 from J, leaving 13 bases between them. From germline, CDR1 is GTSNPN and CDR2 SVGIG (reference sequence). CDR3 in DNA: TGTGCCTGGAGTGGGCCGGGCGTATATAGCAATCAGCCCCAGCATTTT. Protein: CAWSGPGVYSNQPQHF. Complete variable domain (other parts from reference TRBV30 and TRBJ1-5): SQTIHQWPATLVQPVGSPLSLECTVEGTSNPNLYWYRQAAGRGLQLLFYSVGIGQISSEVPQNLSASRPQDRQFILSSKKLLLSDSGFYLCAWSGPGVYSNQPQHFGDGTRLSIL.

The chain carries TRBV5-8 and TRBJ2-5, with 9 bases aligning to TRBD2. The CDR3 loop spans 18 amino acids. Germline V gene sequence: CDR1 SGHTS, CDR2 YDEGEE. J lost 7 bases, V lost 0 bases, and 16 bases had no gene match. CDR3 protein: CASSLVAGTSSSSGTQYF. CDR3 sequence (DNA): TGTGCCAGCAGCTTGGTGGCCGGGACTAGCTCTAGTAGCGGGACCCAGTACTTC.

This chain links TRBV5-4 with TRBJ1-1, with 7 positions matching TRBD1. The CDR3 has 16 amino acids. Per the germline V gene, CDR1 is SGHNT and CDR2 is YYREEE (reference sequence). Germline trimming cut 1 base from V and 5 bases from J; bases unmatched to any gene: 11. Here the CDR3 reads CASSLFLRQGITEAFF. CDR3 in DNA: TGTGCCAGCAGCTTGTTCCTTCGACAGGGAATAACTGAAGCTTTCTTT.

This clone was seen a single time. The genes are TRBV30 and TRBJ1-1, with D possibly being TRBD1 (5 bases). The germline V gene encodes CDR1 GTSNPN and CDR2 SVGIG (reference sequence). CDR3 size: 13 residues. V lost 0 bases and J lost 7, with 12 bases in between. DNA of the CDR3: TGTGCCTGGAGTGTGGCCCCCCAGGGTGAAGCTTTCTTT. This sequence encodes CAWSVAPQGEAFF.

The genes are TRBV4-1 and TRBJ2-7, with D perhaps matching TRBD2 (6 bases). Per germline, CDR1 MGHRA and CDR2 YSYEKL. Trimming pared 4 bases from V and 3 bases from J, leaving 13 bases between. The CDR3 runs to 14 residues. CDR3 DNA sequence: TGCGCCAGCAGCCCGGGACTCCGGGACTACGAGCAGTACTTC. Translated, it gives CASSPGLRDYEQYF.

The chain links TRBV19 to TRBJ1-2; 7 nucleotides match TRBD1. CDR1 is LNHDA, CDR2 SQIVND, per germline (reference sequence). CDR3 length equals 19 residues. Trimming took 0 bases from V and 0 from J; bases not matched to a gene: 13. CDR3 region: CASSIDRLDRILTNYGYTF. The DNA for the CDR3 is TGTGCCAGTAGTATAGATCGACTGGACAGGATCCTGACTAACTATGGCTACACCTTC.

In DNA, the CDR3 is TGTGCCAGCAGTGAAGAACTAGCGGGGGGTCATGAGCAGTTCTTC. This sequence encodes CASSEELAGGHEQFF. The chain recombines TRBV6-1 with TRBJ2-1; TRBD2 matches 12 bases. The CDR3 length is 15 residues. J was trimmed by 8 bases and V by 1 base; bases with no gene match: 3. Germline lookup yields CDR1 MNHNS and CDR2 SASEGT.

A single count supports this clone. The DNA of the CDR3 is TGTGCCAGCACTAACTTGGGCCGTTACGAGCAGTACTTC. It translates to CASTNLGRYEQYF. This rearrangement joins TRBV6-5 to TRBJ2-7; D is unresolved. CDR1 and CDR2 (germline): MNHEY, SVGAGI. The CDR3 loop spans 13 amino acids. Trimming cost V 7 bases and J 4 bases, with 14 bases left between them.

The V and J genes are TRBV19 and TRBJ1-4; possible D gene TRBD1, 5 bases. V was cut by 8 bases and J by 4 bases, with 20 bases left in between. Germline CDR1 is LNHDA and CDR2 is SQIVND (reference sequence). There are 16 residues in the CDR3. The CDR3, as DNA: TGTGCCAGTGCCCTGAACTCTGGGGACGGTAATGAAAAACTGTTTTTT. Residues: CASALNSGDGNEKLFF.

The rearrangement links TRBV28 to TRBJ1-2; 7 bases line up with TRBD1. The CDR3 is made up of 15 amino acids. Germline V gene data show CDR1 as MDHEN and CDR2 as SYDVKM. V dropped 6 bases and J dropped 2; count of bases not matched to a gene: 9. The CDR3 is CASRSGGGTNYGYTF. In nucleotides, the CDR3 is TGTGCCAGCAGGTCAGGGGGGGGTACCAACTATGGCTACACCTTC.

This chain uses TRBV6-2 or TRBV6-3 with TRBJ2-7; weak D call: TRBD1 (6 bases). V was cut by 5 bases and J by 0 bases, with 17 bases left in between. CDR3 length: 16 amino acids. Per the germline V gene, CDR1 is MNHEY and CDR2 is SVGEGT. The CDR3 is CASSNYRRDNSYEQYF. The CDR3 region has the DNA TGTGCCAGCAGTAACTACCGCCGGGACAACTCCTACGAGCAGTACTTC.